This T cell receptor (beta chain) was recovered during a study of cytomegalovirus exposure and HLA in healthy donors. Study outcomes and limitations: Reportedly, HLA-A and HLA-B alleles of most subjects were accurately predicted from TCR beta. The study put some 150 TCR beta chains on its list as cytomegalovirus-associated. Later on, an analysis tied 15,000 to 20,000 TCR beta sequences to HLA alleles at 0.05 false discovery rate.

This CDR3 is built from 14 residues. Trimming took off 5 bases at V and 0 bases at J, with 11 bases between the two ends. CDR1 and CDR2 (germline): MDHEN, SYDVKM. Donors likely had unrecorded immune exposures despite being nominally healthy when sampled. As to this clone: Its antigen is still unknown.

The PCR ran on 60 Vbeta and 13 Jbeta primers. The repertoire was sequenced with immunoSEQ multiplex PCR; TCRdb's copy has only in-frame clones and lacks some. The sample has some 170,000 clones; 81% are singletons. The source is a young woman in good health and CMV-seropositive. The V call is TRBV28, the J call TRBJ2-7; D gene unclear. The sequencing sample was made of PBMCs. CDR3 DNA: TGTGCCAGCAGTCCCGTGGGCACCTCCTACGAGCAGTACTTC. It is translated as CASSPVGTSYEQYF. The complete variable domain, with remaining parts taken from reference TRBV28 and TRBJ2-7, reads DVKVTQSSRYLVKRTGEKVFLECVQDMDHENMFWYRQDPGLGLRLIYFSYDVKMKEKGDIPEGYSVSREKKERFSLILESASTNQTSMYLCASSPVGTSYEQYFGPGTRLTVT.